The 19 T cell receptor beta chains below all came from one sample that was sequenced in a study of T cell responses to AZD1222 COVID-19 vaccine. TCRdb's copy holds only in-frame clones and misses some; the assay was immunoSEQ multiplex PCR. This sample has some 150,000 clones, with around nine tenths found just once. Source: peripheral blood, taken on day 0 of AZD1222 vaccination. The source is an adult in good health.

This clone was picked up a small number of times. V usage is TRBV5-8 and J usage is TRBJ2-7, with D maybe TRBD2 (6 bases). Germline-derived CDR1 and CDR2 are SGHTS and YDEGEE. V lost 1 base to trimming and J lost 0 bases, with 11 bases between them. The CDR3 is 15 amino acids. The CDR3 loop is CASSLSRGNSYEQYF. As DNA, the CDR3 is TGTGCCAGCAGCTTGTCTCGCGGGAACTCCTACGAGCAGTACTTC. Using reference TRBV5-8 and TRBJ2-7 for the parts outside the CDR3, the full variable domain is EAGVTQSPTHLIKTRGQQATLRCSPISGHTSVYWYQQALGLGLQFLLWYDEGEERNRGNFPPRFSGRQFPNYSSELNVNALELEDSALYLCASSLSRGNSYEQYFGPGTRLTVT.

V usage is TRBV4-1 and J usage is TRBJ2-5; tentative D call: TRBD1 (6 bases). CDR1 and CDR2 from the germline V gene are MGHRA and YSYEKL. Trimming took off 1 base at V and 4 bases at J, with 10 bases between the two ends. The CDR3 has 14 residues. This CDR3 reads CASSQGAGAETQYF. CDR3 sequence (DNA): TGCGCCAGCAGCCAAGGGGCAGGGGCAGAGACCCAGTACTTC.

CDR3 loop: CSVEGGGEAFF. DNA of the CDR3: TGCAGCGTTGAAGGGGGGGGTGAAGCTTTCTTT. The chain employs TRBV29-1 and TRBJ1-1; maybe TRBD1 (5 bases). Trimming left V 1 base short and J 7 bases short, with 7 bases between. The CDR3 runs 11 residues. CDR1 and CDR2 from the germline V gene are SQVTM and ANQGSEA.

The V gene is TRBV3-1 (or the pseudogene TRBV3-2), the J gene TRBJ2-1; 13 positions match TRBD2. The CDR3 has 16 amino acids. Germline lookup yields CDR1 LGHDT and CDR2 YNNKEL (reference sequence). V lost 2 bases and J lost 7; bases outside the gene matches: 5. As DNA, the CDR3 is TGTGCCAGCAGCCAACGGACTAGCGGGAGAAGGAATGAGCAGTTCTTC. It encodes CASSQRTSGRRNEQFF.

CDR3 in amino acids: CASSEALLHFSTDTQYF. CDR3 sequence (DNA): TGTGCCAGCAGTGAAGCTCTCCTCCACTTTAGCACAGATACGCAGTATTTT. This chain connects TRBV6-1 to TRBJ2-3, with D hard to call. There are 17 residues in the CDR3. V lost 0 bases and J lost 0, with 13 bases in between. Germline CDR1 and CDR2: MNHNS and SASEGT.

The J gene is TRBJ2-1, the V gene TRBV6-6; D may be TRBD1 or TRBD2 (6 bases each). Germline CDR1 MNHNY, CDR2 SVGAGI (reference sequence). This CDR3 has 14 amino acids. Trimming shortened V by 7 bases and J by 1 base, and 11 bases separated the two germline ends. The CDR3 protein is CASTKGGSYNEQFF. The CDR3 DNA follows: TGTGCCAGCACTAAGGGGGGATCCTACAATGAGCAGTTCTTC.

V and J are TRBV7-9 and TRBJ1-3; TRBD1 matches 10 bases. Germline V lookup: CDR1 SEHNR, CDR2 FQNEAQ (reference sequence). The length of the CDR3 is 18 residues. V shed 3 bases and J 7 bases; nucleotides not matched to a gene: 15. The CDR3 region is CASSFAPPGTGVKNTIYF. The CDR3 coding sequence is TGTGCCAGCAGCTTTGCCCCACCCGGGACAGGGGTGAAGAACACCATATATTTT.

In nucleotides, the CDR3 is TGTGCCAGTCAGAAATTGGGGCGCGGCACTGAAGCTTTCTTT. This sequence encodes CASQKLGRGTEAFF. The chain employs TRBV7-8 and TRBJ1-1, with a possible D match to TRBD1 (5 bases). There are 14 residues in the CDR3. Germline CDR1 reads SGHVS; CDR2 reads FQNEAQ. With 9 bases removed from V and 4 bases from J, the gap between germline ends came to 18 bases.

V is TRBV7-9 and J is TRBJ2-1, with TRBD2 identical over 8 bases. The CDR3 is made up of 15 amino acids. The V gene end was trimmed by 4 bases and the J gene end by 7 bases; junction bases not matched to a gene: 9. The germline CDR1 and CDR2 sequences are SEHNR and FQNEAQ (reference sequence). CDR3 nucleotides: TGTGCCAGCAGCTCTGGGACTAGAATTTCGAATGAGCAGTTCTTC. Protein product: CASSSGTRISNEQFF.

The J gene is TRBJ1-2, the V gene TRBV15; D not certain. V was trimmed by 0 bases and J by 2 bases, leaving 10 bases between them. CDR1 is LNHNV and CDR2 is YYDKDF in the germline V gene (reference sequence). The length of the CDR3 is 15 residues. The DNA for the CDR3 is TGTGCCACCAGCAGAGAACTAGACAAAAACTATGGCTACACCTTC. Translating it yields CATSRELDKNYGYTF.

In its sample, this clone was seen once. The V call is TRBV14, the J call TRBJ1-2; TRBD1 matches at 7 bases. The CDR3 length is 14 residues. Trimming removed 5 bases from V and 4 bases from J; junction bases left unmatched: 7. Per the germline V gene, CDR1 is SGHDN and CDR2 is FVKESK. CDR3 sequence reads: CASSARQGFYGYTF. DNA for the CDR3: TGTGCCAGCAGCGCCCGACAGGGATTCTATGGCTACACCTTC.

In its sample, this clone is medium-sized (0.01 to 0.1%). The chain couples TRBV25-1 to TRBJ2-2; 8 bases are shared with TRBD1. The CDR3 is 14 amino acids. CDR1 MGHDK and CDR2 SYGVNS come from the germline V gene. V trimming: 3 bases; J trimming: 3 bases; junction bases outside the gene matches: 0. CDR3 sequence: CASSEDRDTGELFF. CDR3 nucleotide sequence: TGTGCCAGCAGTGAGGACAGGGACACCGGGGAGCTGTTTTTT. The full variable domain, in which reference TRBV25-1 and TRBJ2-2 provide the parts outside the CDR3, is EADIYQTPRYLVIGTGKKITLECSQTMGHDKMYWYQQDPGMELHLIHYSYGVNSTEKGDLSSESTVSRIRTEHFPLTLESARPSHTSQYLCASSEDRDTGELFFGEGSRLTVL.

This chain connects TRBV4-2 to TRBJ2-2; maybe TRBD1 (6 bases). CDR1 is LGHNA and CDR2 is YNFKEQ in the germline V gene. The CDR3 sequence is 16 residues long. The V end lost 0 bases, the J end lost 2 bases, and 10 bases lay between the germline ends. The CDR3 spells CASSQDVGQNTGELFF. CDR3 nucleotide sequence: TGTGCCAGCAGCCAAGATGTGGGACAAAACACCGGGGAGCTGTTTTTT.

The chain carries TRBV10-2 and TRBJ1-6, with D perhaps TRBD1 (5 bases). The V gene lost 7 bases and the J gene lost 8 bases, with 15 bases spanning the gap. The CDR3 spans 14 residues. Germline loops: CDR1 WSHSY, CDR2 SAAADI. In nucleotides, the CDR3 is TGCGCCAGCAAGTGGGGAGACAGTTATTCACCCCTCCACTTT. Its protein is CASKWGDSYSPLHF.

V and J are TRBV5-5 and TRBJ2-1; 10 nucleotides match TRBD1. Germline loops: CDR1 SGHKS, CDR2 YYEKEE (reference sequence). V was pared by 1 base and J by 8 bases, with 6 bases of the junction left unmatched. The CDR3 length is 15 residues. The CDR3 DNA follows: TGTGCCAGCAGCTTGTATGACAGGGGGCGCCATGAGCAGTTCTTC. Residues: CASSLYDRGRHEQFF.

The rearrangement uses TRBV7-2 and TRBJ2-1, with 11 positions matching TRBD2. Trimming removed 2 bases from V and 6 bases from J; junction bases left unmatched: 9. Germline CDR1 SGHTA, CDR2 FQGNSA. CDR3 length: 17 amino acids. DNA for the CDR3: TGTGCCAGCAGCTTATATCATAGCGGGAGGGCCTCCAATGAGCAGTTCTTC. Translation: CASSLYHSGRASNEQFF.

This chain connects TRBV15 to TRBJ2-3, with 13 nucleotides matching TRBD2. V shed 1 base and J 3 bases; nucleotides not matched to a gene: 1. The germline V gene encodes CDR1 LNHNV and CDR2 YYDKDF (reference sequence). This CDR3 has 16 amino acids. DNA of the CDR3: TGTGCCACCAGCAGAGGGACTAGCGGGAGAACAGATACGCAGTATTTT. Encoded protein: CATSRGTSGRTDTQYF. Using reference TRBV15 and TRBJ2-3 for the parts outside the CDR3, the full variable domain is DAMVIQNPRYQVTQFGKPVTLSCSQTLNHNVMYWYQQKSSQAPKLLFHYYDKDFNNEADTPDNFQSRRPNTSFCFLDIRSPGLGDTAMYLCATSRGTSGRTDTQYFGPGTRLTVL.

V usage is TRBV5-1 and J usage is TRBJ2-6; 10 bases are shared with TRBD1. With V trimmed by 0 bases and J by 0 bases, 12 bases remained unmatched. This CDR3 is 21 amino acids long. In germline, CDR1 is SGHRS, CDR2 YFSETQ. In DNA form, the CDR3 reads TGCGCCAGCAGCTTGGTGGTCTGGGACAGGGGTGTAGGCTCTGGGGCCAACGTCCTGACTTTC. This sequence encodes CASSLVVWDRGVGSGANVLTF.

This chain joins TRBV27 and TRBJ2-7; possibly TRBD2 for D (6 bases). The CDR3 sequence is 16 residues long. V lost 5 bases and J 2 bases, leaving 19 bases between the germline ends. Looked up from germline, CDR1 is MNHEY and CDR2 is SMNVEV (reference sequence). CDR3 protein: CASSPALAEPPYEQYF. In DNA, the CDR3 is TGTGCCAGCAGTCCCGCCTTAGCGGAACCGCCCTACGAGCAGTACTTC.